This T cell receptor (beta chain) was sequenced during a study of cytomegalovirus exposure and HLA in healthy donors. Points from the study as a whole: 87-base-pair reads could not separate some V segments, including TRBV6-2 and TRBV6-3. It was shown in a later analysis that HLA-associated TCR beta chains were more clonally expanded than other, equally common chains.

The length of the CDR3 is 14 residues. CDR1 is MNHEY and CDR2 is SVGAGI in the germline V gene. V lost 5 bases and J lost 3, with 10 bases in between. PCR primers comprised 60 Vbeta and 13 Jbeta primers. The authors' processing: The count from a later analysis was 70 million to 85 million unique TCR beta chains, about 10 million of them shared. Some clones are missing from TCRdb's copy, which holds only in-frame ones; the method was immunoSEQ multiplex PCR. From that table come the V and J calls and clone size; the DNA was used to work out D and trimming. The table shows 200,000 to 250,000 clones, with over 80% occurring only once. As to this clone: Its antigen is currently unknown.

The sequence was obtained from a boy younger than 10 in good health and CMV-seronegative. The chain links TRBV6-5 to TRBJ1-4; no clear D. The specimen was PBMCs. In nucleotides, the CDR3 is TGTGCCAGCAGTCCCCCTGCGTCTAATGAAAAACTGTTTTTT. This gives the protein CASSPPASNEKLFF.